This T cell receptor (beta chain) was recovered during a study of identical twins. Template switching added a universal primer site, and cDNA bore unique molecular identifiers. TCRdb fed the 5' RACE reads into MiXCR, producing one record per CDR3 protein. Of roughly 700,000 distinct CDR3 sequences listed, 8.6% were seen once; the top ten hold roughly 0.97%. This CDR3 region has 14 residues. Trimming pared 5 bases from V and 4 bases from J, leaving 15 bases between. This clonotype was observed many times. This same sample was also taken into another study, of yellow fever vaccine responses in identical twins.

J is TRBJ2-7 and V is TRBV12-3 or TRBV12-4; D could derive from TRBD1 or TRBD2 (6 bases each). Material for sequencing was PBMCs. This receptor was identified in a woman between 18 and 29 years old in good health. DNA of the CDR3: TGTGCCAGCAGTCAAAATTTAGGGGGGTACGAGCAGTACTTC. Translated: CASSQNLGGYEQYF.